Shown below are 16 T cell receptor beta chains from a single sample sequenced in a study of blood T cell repertoires in COVID-19 (TCRdb year 2020). The protocol used for the library was the immunoSEQ multiplex PCR assay. As stored in TCRdb, this immuneACCESS dataset retains in-frame rearrangements with V and J assigned. A fraction of the clones does not appear; measured against another copy, unresolved V genes explain less than half of the discrepancy, and the remainder lacks a known reason. The sample profile shows around 99,000 clones; approximately 84% of them were found once. The ten largest clones capture 5.5% to 8.5% of the sample. Sequencing input: peripheral blood. These TCRs come from a woman aged 50 to 60 with acute or convalescent COVID-19.

The DNA of the CDR3 is TGTGCCAGCAGCCTCAACTACAATGAGCAGTTCTTC. This gives the protein CASSLNYNEQFF. The gene calls are TRBV6-2 or TRBV6-3 and TRBJ2-1; D gene ambiguous. The CDR3 spans 12 residues. V was pared by 6 bases and J by 3 bases, with 6 bases between. CDR1 is MNHEY, CDR2 SVGEGT, per germline.

This clone has a handful of counts. The CDR3 bases are TGCGCCAGCAGCTTGGGGACAGGTGGCAGAAGCTCTGGAAACACCATATATTTT. The encoded protein is CASSLGTGGRSSGNTIYF. V and J are TRBV5-1 and TRBJ1-3; 7 nucleotides match TRBD1. The germline CDR1 and CDR2 sequences are SGHRS and YFSETQ. The junction had 9 bases not matched to a gene; V was cut back by 0 bases and J by 0 bases. The CDR3 has 18 amino acids.

The rearrangement uses TRBV5-1 and TRBJ1-2; possible D gene TRBD1, 6 bases. Germline V lookup: CDR1 SGHRS, CDR2 YFSETQ. The CDR3 totals 12 residues. Trimming cost V 2 bases and J 8 bases, with 10 bases left between them. This CDR3 reads CASSLQGRGYTF. CDR3 DNA: TGCGCCAGCAGCTTACAGGGTCGGGGCTACACCTTC.

This clone was seen many times. The rearrangement uses TRBV12-3 or TRBV12-4 and TRBJ2-5, with D maybe TRBD2 (5 bases). CDR3 length: 13 residues. The V and J ends lost 6 bases and 8 bases respectively, with 16 bases between them. CDR3 loop: CASSEMERTTQYF. The CDR3 DNA reads as TGTGCCAGCAGCGAGATGGAAAGGACTACCCAGTACTTC.

The chain is built from TRBV15 and TRBJ1-4; no reliable D call. The CDR3 extends over 14 amino acids. The germline V gene encodes CDR1 LNHNV and CDR2 YYDKDF (reference sequence). V was cut by 0 bases and J by 10 bases, with 12 bases left in between. The chain's CDR3 is CATSRDRAPGKLFF. CDR3 nucleotide sequence: TGTGCCACCAGCAGAGATAGAGCGCCGGGAAAACTGTTTTTT.

The J gene is TRBJ2-1, the V gene TRBV3-1 (or the pseudogene TRBV3-2), with TRBD2 identical over 11 bases. The length of the CDR3 is 15 residues. V was clipped by 0 bases and J by 16 bases; unmatched bases: 11. CDR1 is LGHDT and CDR2 is YNNKEL in the germline V gene (reference sequence). CDR3 amino acids: CASSQDPGSGGESFF. Here the CDR3 DNA reads TGTGCCAGCAGCCAAGATCCTGGTAGCGGGGGGGAATCATTCTTC.

The gene calls are TRBV5-1 and TRBJ2-1; D gene ambiguous. CDR3 length equals 14 residues. V was cut by 3 bases and J by 3 bases, with 10 bases left in between. In germline, CDR1 is SGHRS, CDR2 YFSETQ. CDR3 bases: TGCGCCAGCAGCTCGACAACAGACTACAATGAGCAGTTCTTC. Its protein product is CASSSTTDYNEQFF.

This sequence joins TRBV3-1 (or the pseudogene TRBV3-2) and TRBJ1-1; D unresolved. This CDR3 region has 16 residues. V was cut by 0 bases and J by 7 bases, with 18 bases left in between. The germline V gene has CDR1 LGHDT and CDR2 YNNKEL (reference sequence). This chain's CDR3 is CASSQEGKAPRFEAFF. CDR3 nucleotides: TGTGCCAGCAGCCAAGAGGGCAAAGCCCCCCGATTTGAAGCTTTCTTT.

This chain connects TRBV19 to TRBJ2-7; TRBD1 matches at 9 bases. CDR1 and CDR2 (germline): LNHDA, SQIVND (reference sequence). This CDR3 is 15 amino acids long. The ends lost 4 bases at V and 2 bases at J; junction bases unmatched: 6. This CDR3 reads CASSRPGQGTYEQYF. The CDR3 DNA is TGTGCCAGTAGTAGGCCGGGACAGGGAACCTACGAGCAGTACTTC.

The rearrangement joins TRBV18 to TRBJ2-3, with a weak D call TRBD2 (6 bases). The V gene's germline CDR1 is KGHSH and CDR2 LQKENI. The CDR3 runs to 15 residues. V was cut by 3 bases and J by 2 bases, with 12 bases left in between. The CDR3 loop is CASSPPWGVTDTQYF. CDR3 coding DNA: TGTGCCAGCTCACCTCCGTGGGGGGTCACAGATACGCAGTATTTT. Together with reference TRBV18 and TRBJ2-3, the CDR3 gives the full variable domain: NAGVMQNPRHLVRRRGQEARLRCSPMKGHSHVYWYRQLPEEGLKFMVYLQKENIIDESGMPKERFSAEFPKEGPSILRIQQVVRGDSAAYFCASSPPWGVTDTQYFGPGTRLTVL.

V gene TRBV5-4 combines with J gene TRBJ1-5; TRBD1 is a possible D gene (6 bases). Germline V gives CDR1 SGHNT, CDR2 YYREEE (reference sequence). The CDR3 spans 17 residues. V dropped 4 bases and J dropped 0 bases, with 17 bases sitting between them. For the CDR3, the DNA is TGTGCCAGCAGCAGTGAGACAGGTATCGATAGCAATCAGCCCCAGCATTTT. Translation gives CASSSETGIDSNQPQHF.

Written as DNA, the CDR3 is TGTGCCTGGAGTGCGAGGACAGGGGGCGGCAGAAGTGGCTACACCTTC. The encoded protein is CAWSARTGGGRSGYTF. V and J are TRBV30 and TRBJ1-2, with 11 bases lining up with TRBD1. With 1 base clipped from V and 7 bases from J, the junction kept 11 bases outside the gene matches. CDR1 and CDR2 from the germline V gene are GTSNPN and SVGIG (reference sequence). The CDR3 has 16 amino acids. The entire variable domain, with the rest obtained from reference TRBV30 and TRBJ1-2, is as follows: SQTIHQWPATLVQPVGSPLSLECTVEGTSNPNLYWYRQAAGRGLQLLFYSVGIGQISSEVPQNLSASRPQDRQFILSSKKLLLSDSGFYLCAWSARTGGGRSGYTFGSGTRLTVV.

The chain is built from TRBV5-6 and TRBJ1-6, with TRBD1 as a possible D gene (5 bases). The germline V gene has CDR1 SGHDT and CDR2 YYEEEE. This CDR3 has 14 amino acids. V lost 0 bases to trimming and J lost 8 bases, with 9 bases between them. The CDR3 here is CASSLEGHYSPLHF. DNA of the CDR3: TGTGCCAGCAGCTTGGAGGGGCACTATTCACCCCTCCACTTT. Full variable domain (remainder filled in from reference TRBV5-6 and TRBJ1-6): DAGVTQSPTHLIKTRGQQVTLRCSPKSGHDTVSWYQQALGQGPQFIFQYYEEEERQRGNFPDRFSGHQFPNYSSELNVNALLLGDSALYLCASSLEGHYSPLHFGNGTRLTVT.

This sequence joins TRBV10-3 and TRBJ2-7, with TRBD1 matching over 8 bases. V trimming: 10 bases; J trimming: 4 bases; junction bases outside the gene matches: 12. CDR3 length equals 14 residues. Germline CDR1 and CDR2: ENHRY and SYGVKD. CDR3 nucleotides: TGTGCCACATGCCCGGGACAGGCGATTTACGAGCAGTACTTC. Amino acids: CATCPGQAIYEQYF.

This sequence joins TRBV30 and TRBJ1-5; 9 bases agree with TRBD1. Looked up from germline, CDR1 is GTSNPN and CDR2 is SVGIG (reference sequence). Trimming cost V 3 bases and J 9 bases; bases outside gene matches: 6. The CDR3 totals 13 residues. The CDR3 protein is CAWRRTGVGPQHF. CDR3 nucleotides: TGTGCCTGGAGAAGGACAGGGGTAGGGCCCCAGCATTTT. The full variable domain, rest sourced from reference TRBV30 and TRBJ1-5, is SQTIHQWPATLVQPVGSPLSLECTVEGTSNPNLYWYRQAAGRGLQLLFYSVGIGQISSEVPQNLSASRPQDRQFILSSKKLLLSDSGFYLCAWRRTGVGPQHFGDGTRLSIL.

This clone was seen more than once but under ten times. CDR3 in DNA: TGCGCCAGCAGCGCCACGCCGGGACAGGGAACTGGAAACACCATATATTTT. Its translation is CASSATPGQGTGNTIYF. The V call is TRBV5-1, the J call TRBJ1-3; 9 bases are a match to TRBD1. The V gene's germline CDR1 is SGHRS and CDR2 YFSETQ. The CDR3 length is 17 residues. Trimming took 4 bases from V and 2 from J; bases not matched to a gene: 10.